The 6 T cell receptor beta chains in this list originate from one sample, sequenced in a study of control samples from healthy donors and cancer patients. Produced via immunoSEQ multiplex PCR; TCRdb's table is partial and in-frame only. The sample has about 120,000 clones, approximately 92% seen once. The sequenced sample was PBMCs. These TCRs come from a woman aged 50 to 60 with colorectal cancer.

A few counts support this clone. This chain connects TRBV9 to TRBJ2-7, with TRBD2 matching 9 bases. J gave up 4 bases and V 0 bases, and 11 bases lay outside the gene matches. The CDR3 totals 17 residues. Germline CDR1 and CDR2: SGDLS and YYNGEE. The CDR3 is CASSVAPLGSGSYEQYF. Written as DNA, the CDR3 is TGTGCCAGCAGCGTAGCTCCTCTGGGTAGCGGGAGTTACGAGCAGTACTTC.

Here the CDR3 reads CASSQTSLAHNEQFF. DNA of the CDR3: TGTGCCAGCAGCCAGACTAGCTTGGCGCACAATGAGCAGTTCTTC. V is TRBV14 and J is TRBJ2-1; 7 bases map to TRBD2. The CDR3 runs 15 residues. Germline assignment: CDR1 SGHDN and CDR2 FVKESK. Trimming removed 3 bases from V and 5 bases from J; junction bases left unmatched: 7.

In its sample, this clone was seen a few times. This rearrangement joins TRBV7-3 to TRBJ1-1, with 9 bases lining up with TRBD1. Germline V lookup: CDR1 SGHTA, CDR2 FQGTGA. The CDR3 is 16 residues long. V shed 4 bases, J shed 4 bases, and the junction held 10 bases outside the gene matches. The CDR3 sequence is CASSSSGTGLTTEAFF. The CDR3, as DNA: TGTGCCAGCAGCTCGTCCGGGACAGGGTTAACCACTGAAGCTTTCTTT.

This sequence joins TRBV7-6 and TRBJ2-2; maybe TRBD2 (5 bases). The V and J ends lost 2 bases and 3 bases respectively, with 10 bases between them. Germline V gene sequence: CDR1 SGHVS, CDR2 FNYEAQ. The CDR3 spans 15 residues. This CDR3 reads CASSLTGSDTGELFF. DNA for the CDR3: TGTGCCAGCAGCTTAACGGGGTCTGACACCGGGGAGCTGTTTTTT.

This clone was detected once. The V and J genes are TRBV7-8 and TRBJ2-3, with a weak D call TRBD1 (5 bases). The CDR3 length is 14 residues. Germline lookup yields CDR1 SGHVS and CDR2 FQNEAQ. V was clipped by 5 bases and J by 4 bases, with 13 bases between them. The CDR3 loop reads CASSPVRGADTQYF. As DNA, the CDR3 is TGTGCCAGCAGCCCAGTAAGGGGTGCAGATACGCAGTATTTT.

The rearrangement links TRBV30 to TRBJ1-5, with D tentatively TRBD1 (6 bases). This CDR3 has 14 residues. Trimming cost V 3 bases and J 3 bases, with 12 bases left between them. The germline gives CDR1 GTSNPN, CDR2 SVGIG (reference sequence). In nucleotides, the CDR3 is TGTGCCTGGAGCGCGGACAGAAACAATCAGCCCCAGCATTTT. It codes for CAWSADRNNQPQHF.